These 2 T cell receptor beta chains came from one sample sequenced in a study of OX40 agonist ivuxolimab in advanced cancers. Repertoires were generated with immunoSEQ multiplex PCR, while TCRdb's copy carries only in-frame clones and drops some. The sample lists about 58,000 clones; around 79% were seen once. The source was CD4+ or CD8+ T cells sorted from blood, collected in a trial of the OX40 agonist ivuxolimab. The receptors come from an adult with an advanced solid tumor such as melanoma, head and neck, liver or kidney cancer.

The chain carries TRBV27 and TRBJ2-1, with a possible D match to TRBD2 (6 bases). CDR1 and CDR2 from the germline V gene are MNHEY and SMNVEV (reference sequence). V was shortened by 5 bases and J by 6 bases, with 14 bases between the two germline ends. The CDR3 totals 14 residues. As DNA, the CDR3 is TGTGCCAGCAGTGCCGCTAGCGTTGGCAATGAGCAGTTCTTC. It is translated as CASSAASVGNEQFF.

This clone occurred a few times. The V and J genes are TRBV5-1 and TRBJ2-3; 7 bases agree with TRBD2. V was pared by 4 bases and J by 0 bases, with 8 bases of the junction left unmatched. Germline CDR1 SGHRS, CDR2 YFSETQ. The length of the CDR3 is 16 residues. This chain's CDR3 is CASSPGGSGSTDTQYF. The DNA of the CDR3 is TGCGCCAGCAGCCCGGGAGGTAGCGGTAGCACAGATACGCAGTATTTT. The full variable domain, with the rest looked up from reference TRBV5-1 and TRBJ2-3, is KAGVTQTPRYLIKTRGQQVTLSCSPISGHRSVSWYQQTPGQGLQFLFEYFSETQRNKGNFPGRFSGRQFSNSRSEMNVSTLELGDSALYLCASSPGGSGSTDTQYFGPGTRLTVL.